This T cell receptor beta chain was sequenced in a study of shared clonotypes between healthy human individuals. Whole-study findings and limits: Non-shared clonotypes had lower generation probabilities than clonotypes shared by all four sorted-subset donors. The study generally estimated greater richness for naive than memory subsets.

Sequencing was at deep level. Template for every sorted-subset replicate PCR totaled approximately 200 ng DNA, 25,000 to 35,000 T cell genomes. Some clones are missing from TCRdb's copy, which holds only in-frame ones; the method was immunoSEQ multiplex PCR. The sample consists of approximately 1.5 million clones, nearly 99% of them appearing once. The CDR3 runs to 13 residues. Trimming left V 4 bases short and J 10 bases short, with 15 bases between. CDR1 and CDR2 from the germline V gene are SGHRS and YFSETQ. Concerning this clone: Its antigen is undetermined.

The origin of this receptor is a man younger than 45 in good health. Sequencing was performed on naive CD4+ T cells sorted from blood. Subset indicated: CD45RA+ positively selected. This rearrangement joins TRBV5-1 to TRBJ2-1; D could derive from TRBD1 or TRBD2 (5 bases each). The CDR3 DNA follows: TGCGCCAGCAGCCCTTGGACTGGGGCGGAGCAGTTCTTC. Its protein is CASSPWTGAEQFF.